The 12 T cell receptor beta chains below were found in one sample sequenced in a study of monozygotic twins with inflammatory bowel disease. Reprocessing the 5' RACE reads, TCRdb reports a single entry for every CDR3 protein and omits DNA. The sample yields 80,000 or so distinct CDR3 sequences, of which the top ten take up 6.5% to 9%. Sequenced sample: blood. These receptors came from a human donor with ulcerative colitis or Crohn's disease, or a healthy co-twin of an affected twin (not recorded which).

The genes are TRBV5-1 and TRBJ2-3. The germline gives CDR1 SGHRS, CDR2 YFSETQ. The CDR3 has 17 residues. The CDR3 here is CASSLDVLRPSTDTQYF.

V usage is TRBV6-1 and J usage is TRBJ2-3; TCRdb proposes TRBD1, but this gene call is untestable without DNA. This CDR3 has 14 residues. Germline-derived CDR1 and CDR2 are MNHNS and SASEGT. The CDR3 region is CASSVGGNTDTQYF.

This rearrangement joins TRBV29-1 to TRBJ1-1. Germline V lookup: CDR1 SQVTM, CDR2 ANQGSEA. CDR3 length: 13 amino acids. The CDR3 protein is CSVGEGPNTEAFF.

The rearrangement uses TRBV5-6 and TRBJ2-5. Per the germline V gene, CDR1 is SGHDT and CDR2 is YYEEEE. This CDR3 has 14 residues. The CDR3 sequence: CASRTGFSQETQYF.

J is TRBJ1-4 and V is TRBV7-9; as DNA is missing, the TRBD1 call by TCRdb cannot be tested. The CDR3 covers 15 residues. Germline CDR1 SEHNR, CDR2 FQNEAQ (reference sequence). CDR3 loop: CASSTGQSTNEKLFF. The full variable domain, its missing parts supplied by reference TRBV7-9 and TRBJ1-4, is DTGVSQNPRHKITKRGQNVTFRCDPISEHNRLYWYRQTLGQGPEFLTYFQNEAQLEKSRLLSDRFSAERPKGSFSTLEIQRTEQGDSAMYLCASSTGQSTNEKLFFGSGTQLSVL.

The chain has TRBV20-1 and TRBJ2-3; there is no DNA to check the TCRdb D call of TRBD1. Germline-derived CDR1 and CDR2 are DFQATT and SNEGSKA (reference sequence). This CDR3 comprises 12 residues. CDR3 in amino acids: CSVEGGPDTQYF.

J is TRBJ2-1 and V is TRBV12-3 or TRBV12-4; absent DNA, TCRdb's TRBD2 call cannot be checked. The CDR3 is made up of 14 amino acids. CDR3 sequence: CASSFGGPGDEQFF.

The V and J genes are TRBV28 and TRBJ2-7; the TRBD2 assignment by TCRdb is unverifiable without DNA. Looked up from germline, CDR1 is MDHEN and CDR2 is SYDVKM. The CDR3 covers 14 residues. The CDR3 region is CASANPPSHYEQYF.

This rearrangement joins TRBV7-2 to TRBJ2-7. The CDR3 totals 15 residues. Germline V lookup: CDR1 SGHTA, CDR2 FQGNSA. CDR3 sequence: CASSPGAGATYEQYF.

The chain couples TRBV20-1 to TRBJ1-1; TCRdb proposes TRBD1, but this gene call is untestable without DNA. CDR3 length: 14 residues. Germline CDR1 is DFQATT and CDR2 is SNEGSKA (reference sequence). The CDR3 loop is CSALDSDLNTEAFF.

CDR3 sequence: CASSQWTENSPLHF. The V and J genes are TRBV7-9 and TRBJ1-6; TCRdb's D gene call, TRBD1, goes unchecked for lack of DNA. The CDR3 length is 14 residues. Germline CDR1 and CDR2: SEHNR and FQNEAQ (reference sequence).

The chain combines TRBV6-1 with TRBJ1-5; lacking DNA, the TRBD1 call made by TCRdb goes unchecked. Germline CDR1 reads MNHNS; CDR2 reads SASEGT. The CDR3 consists of 14 residues. CDR3 region: CASRNEGQHMAQHF.